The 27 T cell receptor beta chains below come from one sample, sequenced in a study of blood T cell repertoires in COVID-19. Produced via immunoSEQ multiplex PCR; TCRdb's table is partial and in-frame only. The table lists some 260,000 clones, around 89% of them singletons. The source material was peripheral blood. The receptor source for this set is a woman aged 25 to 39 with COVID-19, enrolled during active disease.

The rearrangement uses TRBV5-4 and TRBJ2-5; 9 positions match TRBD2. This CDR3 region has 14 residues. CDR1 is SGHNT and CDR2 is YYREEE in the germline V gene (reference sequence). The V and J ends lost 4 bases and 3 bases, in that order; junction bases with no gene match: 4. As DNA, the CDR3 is TGTGCCAGCAGCGGGGGGACTAGCAAAGAGACCCAGTACTTC. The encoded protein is CASSGGTSKETQYF.

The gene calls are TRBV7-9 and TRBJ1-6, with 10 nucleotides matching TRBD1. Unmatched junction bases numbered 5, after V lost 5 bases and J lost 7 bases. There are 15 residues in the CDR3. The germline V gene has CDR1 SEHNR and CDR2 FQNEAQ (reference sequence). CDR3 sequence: CASSVRQGANSPLHF. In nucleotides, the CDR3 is TGTGCCAGCAGCGTTCGACAGGGGGCGAATTCACCCCTCCACTTT.

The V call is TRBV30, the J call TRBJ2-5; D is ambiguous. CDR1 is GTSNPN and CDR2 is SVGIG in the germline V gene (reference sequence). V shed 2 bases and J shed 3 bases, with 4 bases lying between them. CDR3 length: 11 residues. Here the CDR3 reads CAWSFEETQYF. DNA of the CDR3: TGTGCCTGGAGTTTCGAAGAGACCCAGTACTTC.

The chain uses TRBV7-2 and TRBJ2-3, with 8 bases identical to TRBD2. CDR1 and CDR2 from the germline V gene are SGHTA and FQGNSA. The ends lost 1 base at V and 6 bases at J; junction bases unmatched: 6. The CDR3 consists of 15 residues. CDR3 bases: TGTGCCAGCAGCTTAGTCTTTAGCGGGAATGATACGCAGTATTTT. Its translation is CASSLVFSGNDTQYF.

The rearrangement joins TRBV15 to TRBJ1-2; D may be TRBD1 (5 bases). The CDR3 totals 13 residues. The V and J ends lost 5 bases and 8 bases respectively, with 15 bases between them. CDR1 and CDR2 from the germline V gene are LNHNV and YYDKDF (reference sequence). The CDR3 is CATSADSLWGYTF. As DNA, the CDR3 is TGTGCCACCAGCGCCGACAGTCTTTGGGGCTACACCTTC.

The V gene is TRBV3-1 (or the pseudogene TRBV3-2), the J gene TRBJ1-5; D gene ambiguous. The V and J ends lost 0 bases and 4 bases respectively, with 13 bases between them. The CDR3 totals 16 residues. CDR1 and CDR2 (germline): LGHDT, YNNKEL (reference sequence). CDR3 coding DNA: TGTGCCAGCAGCCAAGATCCCCCAGGTCAAAATCAGCCCCAGCATTTT. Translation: CASSQDPPGQNQPQHF.

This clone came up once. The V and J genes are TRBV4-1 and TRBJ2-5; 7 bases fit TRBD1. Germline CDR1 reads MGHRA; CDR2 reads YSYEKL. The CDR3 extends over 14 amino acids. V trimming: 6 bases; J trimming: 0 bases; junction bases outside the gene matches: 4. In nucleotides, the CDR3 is TGCGCCAGCAGGTCGACAGGGTACCAAGAGACCCAGTACTTC. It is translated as CASRSTGYQETQYF.

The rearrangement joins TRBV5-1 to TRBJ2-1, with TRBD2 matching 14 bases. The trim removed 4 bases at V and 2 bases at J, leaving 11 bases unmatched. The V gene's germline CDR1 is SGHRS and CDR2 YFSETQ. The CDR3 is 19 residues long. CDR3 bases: TGCGCCAGCAGCCCATCCCCGGTGACTAGCGGGAGGGCCTACAATGAGCAGTTCTTC. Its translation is CASSPSPVTSGRAYNEQFF.

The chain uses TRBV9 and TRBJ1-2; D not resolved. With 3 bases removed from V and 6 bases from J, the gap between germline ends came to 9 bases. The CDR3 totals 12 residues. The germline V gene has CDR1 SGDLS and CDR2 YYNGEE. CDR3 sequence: CASSAGFHGYTF. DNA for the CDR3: TGTGCCAGCAGCGCCGGTTTCCATGGCTACACCTTC.

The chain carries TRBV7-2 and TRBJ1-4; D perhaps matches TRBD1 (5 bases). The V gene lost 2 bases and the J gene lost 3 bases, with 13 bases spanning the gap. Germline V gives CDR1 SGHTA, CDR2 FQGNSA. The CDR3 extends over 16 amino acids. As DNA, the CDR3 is TGTGCCAGCAGCTTATCGACCGCGGGGCCTAATGAAAAACTGTTTTTT. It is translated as CASSLSTAGPNEKLFF. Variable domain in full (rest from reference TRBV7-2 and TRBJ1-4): GAGVSQSPSNKVTEKGKDVELRCDPISGHTALYWYRQSLGQGLEFLIYFQGNSAPDKSGLPSDRFSAERTGGSVSTLTIQRTQQEDSAVYLCASSLSTAGPNEKLFFGSGTQLSVL.

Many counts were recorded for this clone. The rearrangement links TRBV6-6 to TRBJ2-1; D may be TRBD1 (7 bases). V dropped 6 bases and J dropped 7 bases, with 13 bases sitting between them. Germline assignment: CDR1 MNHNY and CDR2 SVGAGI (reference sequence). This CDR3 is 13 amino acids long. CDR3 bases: TGTGCCAGCAGCGGGCAGGGGGGAAATGAGCAGTTCTTC. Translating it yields CASSGQGGNEQFF.

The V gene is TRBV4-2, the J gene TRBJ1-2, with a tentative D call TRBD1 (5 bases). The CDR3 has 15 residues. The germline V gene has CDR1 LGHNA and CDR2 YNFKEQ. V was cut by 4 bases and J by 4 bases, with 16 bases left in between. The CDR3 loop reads CASSPGGGGSYGYTF. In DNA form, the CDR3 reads TGTGCCAGCAGCCCCGGCGGGGGGGGTAGCTATGGCTACACCTTC.

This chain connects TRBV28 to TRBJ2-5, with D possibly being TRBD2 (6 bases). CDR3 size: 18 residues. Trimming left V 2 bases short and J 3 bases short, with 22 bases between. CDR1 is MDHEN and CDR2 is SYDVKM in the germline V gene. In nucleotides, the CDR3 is TGTGCCAGCAGTTTACTCGGCATTAGGCGGAGGGTTAAAGAGACCCAGTACTTC. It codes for CASSLLGIRRRVKETQYF. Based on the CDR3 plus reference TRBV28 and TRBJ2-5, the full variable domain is DVKVTQSSRYLVKRTGEKVFLECVQDMDHENMFWYRQDPGLGLRLIYFSYDVKMKEKGDIPEGYSVSREKKERFSLILESASTNQTSMYLCASSLLGIRRRVKETQYFGPGTRLLVL.

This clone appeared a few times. The DNA for the CDR3 is TGTGCCAGCACCGGGTGGGTGACCCTCCGGGGCACAGATACGCAGTATTTT. Encoded protein: CASTGWVTLRGTDTQYF. V gene TRBV7-9 combines with J gene TRBJ2-3; D call uncertain. V lost 7 bases, J lost 1 base, and 21 bases lay in between. The CDR3 extends over 17 amino acids. Germline CDR1 and CDR2: SEHNR and FQNEAQ (reference sequence).

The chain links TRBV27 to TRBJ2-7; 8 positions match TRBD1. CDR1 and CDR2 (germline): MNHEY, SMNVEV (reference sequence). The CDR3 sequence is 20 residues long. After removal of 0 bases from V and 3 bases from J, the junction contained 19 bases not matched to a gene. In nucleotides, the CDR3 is TGTGCCAGCAGTTTATCCGGGACAGGATATTCGCGGGATCGGAACTACGAGCAGTACTTC. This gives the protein CASSLSGTGYSRDRNYEQYF.

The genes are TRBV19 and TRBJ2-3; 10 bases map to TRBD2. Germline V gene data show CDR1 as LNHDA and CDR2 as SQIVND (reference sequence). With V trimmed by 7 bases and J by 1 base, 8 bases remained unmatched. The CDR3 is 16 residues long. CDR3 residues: CASTSGRAGGTDTQYF. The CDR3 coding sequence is TGTGCCAGTACCAGCGGGAGGGCCGGGGGCACAGATACGCAGTATTTT.

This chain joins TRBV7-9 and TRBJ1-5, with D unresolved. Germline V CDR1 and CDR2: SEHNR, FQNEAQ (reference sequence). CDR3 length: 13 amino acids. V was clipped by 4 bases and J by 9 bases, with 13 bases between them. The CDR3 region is CASSSLFGRPQHF. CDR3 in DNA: TGTGCCAGCAGCTCCCTTTTTGGGCGGCCCCAGCATTTT.

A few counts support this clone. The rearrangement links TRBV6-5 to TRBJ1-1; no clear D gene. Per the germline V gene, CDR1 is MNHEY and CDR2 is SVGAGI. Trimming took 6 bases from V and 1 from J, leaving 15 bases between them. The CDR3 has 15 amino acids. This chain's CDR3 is CASRVNSGGNTEAFF. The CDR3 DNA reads TGTGCCAGCAGGGTGAACAGCGGTGGGAACACTGAAGCTTTCTTT.

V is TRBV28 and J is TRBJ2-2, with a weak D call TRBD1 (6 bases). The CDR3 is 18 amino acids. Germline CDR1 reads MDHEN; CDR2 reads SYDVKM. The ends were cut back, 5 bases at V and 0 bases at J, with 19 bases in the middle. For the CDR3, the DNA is TGTGCCAGCAGTGATCCGGGACACCAGCTTTCGAACACCGGGGAGCTGTTTTTT. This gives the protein CASSDPGHQLSNTGELFF.

CDR3 nucleotide sequence: TGTGCCAGCAGCCAAGCGGCTACCGGAGACCAAGAGACCCAGTACTTC. It encodes CASSQAATGDQETQYF. The V gene is TRBV4-2, the J gene TRBJ2-5; D uncertain. CDR1 LGHNA and CDR2 YNFKEQ come from the germline V gene. CDR3 length: 16 residues. Trimming left V 1 base short and J 0 bases short, with 12 bases between.

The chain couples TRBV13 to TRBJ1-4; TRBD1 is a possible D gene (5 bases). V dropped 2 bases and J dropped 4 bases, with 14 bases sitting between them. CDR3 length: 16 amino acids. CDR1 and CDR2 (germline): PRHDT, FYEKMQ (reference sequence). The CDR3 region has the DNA TGTGCCAGCAGCTTAAGGGGTTGGAATAGTAATGAAAAACTGTTTTTT. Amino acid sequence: CASSLRGWNSNEKLFF.

The DNA of the CDR3 is TGTGCCAGCAGTGTAGGAGATAATCAGCCCCAGCATTTT. It encodes CASSVGDNQPQHF. The V and J genes are TRBV5-6 and TRBJ1-5; D is uncertain. This CDR3 is 13 amino acids long. Germline V gene sequence: CDR1 SGHDT, CDR2 YYEEEE. V shed 5 bases and J shed 4 bases, with 10 bases lying between them.

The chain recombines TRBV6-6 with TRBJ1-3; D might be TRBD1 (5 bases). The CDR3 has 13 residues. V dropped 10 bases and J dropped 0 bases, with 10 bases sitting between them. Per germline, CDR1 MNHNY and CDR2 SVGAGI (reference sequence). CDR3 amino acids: CATATDSGNTIYF. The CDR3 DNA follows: TGTGCCACCGCGACAGACTCTGGAAACACCATATATTTT.

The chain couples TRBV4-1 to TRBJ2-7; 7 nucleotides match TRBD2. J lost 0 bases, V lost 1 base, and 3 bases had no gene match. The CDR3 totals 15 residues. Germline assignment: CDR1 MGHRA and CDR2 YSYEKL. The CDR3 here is CASSQAASGSYEQYF. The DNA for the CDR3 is TGCGCCAGCAGCCAAGCTGCTAGCGGCTCCTACGAGCAGTACTTC.

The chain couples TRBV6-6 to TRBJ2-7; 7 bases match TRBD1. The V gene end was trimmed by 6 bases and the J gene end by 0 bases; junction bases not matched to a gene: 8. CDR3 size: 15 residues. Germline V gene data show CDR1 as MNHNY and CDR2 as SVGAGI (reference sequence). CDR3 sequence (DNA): TGTGCCAGCAGGGAAGGACAGGCCTTCTCCTACGAGCAGTACTTC. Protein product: CASREGQAFSYEQYF.

CDR3 sequence: CATSDFGTGDQGYTF. CDR3 sequence (DNA): TGTGCCACCAGTGATTTCGGGACAGGGGATCAAGGCTACACCTTC. V is TRBV24-1 and J is TRBJ1-2, with TRBD1 matching over 10 bases. V was pared by 1 base and J by 8 bases, with 6 bases of the junction left unmatched. This CDR3 contains 15 residues. CDR1 and CDR2 (germline): KGHDR, SFDVKD.

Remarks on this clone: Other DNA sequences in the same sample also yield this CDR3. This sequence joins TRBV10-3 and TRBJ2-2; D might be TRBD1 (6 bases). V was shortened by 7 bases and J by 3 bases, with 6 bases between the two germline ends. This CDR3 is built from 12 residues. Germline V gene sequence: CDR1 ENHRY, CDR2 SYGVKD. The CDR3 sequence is CAINRDTGELFF. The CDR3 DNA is TGTGCCATCAACAGGGACACCGGGGAGCTGTTTTTT.